What follows are 10 T cell receptor beta chains derived from one specimen sequenced in a study of cytomegalovirus exposure and HLA in healthy donors. The study ran its PCR with 60 Vbeta and 13 Jbeta primers. Some clones are missing from TCRdb's copy, which holds only in-frame ones; the method was immunoSEQ multiplex PCR. Here the sample spans roughly 190,000 clones, roughly 80% being singletons. Sequenced: PBMCs. The receptors were sampled from a woman younger than 35 in good health and CMV-seronegative.

The J gene is TRBJ2-5, the V gene TRBV9; D is undetermined. CDR1 is SGDLS and CDR2 is YYNGEE in the germline V gene. This CDR3 has 14 residues. Trimming removed 0 bases at V and 1 base at J, with 7 bases between. The CDR3 here is CASSVGNSQETQYF. The DNA of the CDR3 is TGTGCCAGCAGCGTAGGGAACAGCCAAGAGACCCAGTACTTC.

The rearrangement uses TRBV19 and TRBJ1-4, with 11 bases aligning to TRBD1. J lost 3 bases, V lost 6 bases, and 6 bases had no gene match. The CDR3 consists of 16 residues. CDR1 is LNHDA, CDR2 SQIVND, per germline (reference sequence). Here the CDR3 reads CASSLGTGGSNEKLFF. Written as DNA, the CDR3 is TGTGCCAGTAGCCTCGGGACAGGGGGTTCTAATGAAAAACTGTTTTTT.

This chain joins TRBV7-9 and TRBJ1-4; TRBD1 agrees at 10 bases. Germline V lookup: CDR1 SEHNR, CDR2 FQNEAQ (reference sequence). Unmatched junction bases numbered 22, after V lost 5 bases and J lost 13 bases. The CDR3 contains 18 residues. The CDR3 is CASSPIYSKGTGEFGLFF. In DNA form, the CDR3 reads TGTGCCAGCAGCCCCATATATAGTAAAGGGACAGGGGAATTTGGACTGTTTTTT.

This chain connects TRBV7-9 to TRBJ2-2, with D unclear. V lost 5 bases and J lost 4, with 8 bases in between. The CDR3 is 13 residues long. Per the germline V gene, CDR1 is SEHNR and CDR2 is FQNEAQ (reference sequence). CDR3 protein: CASSPSRTGELFF. Written as DNA, the CDR3 is TGTGCCAGCAGCCCCTCTCGCACCGGGGAGCTGTTTTTT.

The chain uses TRBV6-4 and TRBJ2-3; a weak D match, TRBD2 (6 bases). Trimming removed 3 bases at V and 0 bases at J, with 16 bases between. Germline V gene data show CDR1 as MRHNA and CDR2 as SNTAGT. The CDR3 length is 17 residues. The CDR3 sequence: CASSEKLAITSTDTQYF. The DNA of the CDR3 is TGTGCCAGCAGTGAGAAGCTAGCGATTACAAGCACAGATACGCAGTATTTT.

The chain couples TRBV10-3 to TRBJ2-1; TRBD2 matches at 7 bases. The CDR3 has 18 residues. The germline gives CDR1 ENHRY, CDR2 SYGVKD. V was pared by 3 bases and J by 2 bases, with 13 bases of the junction left unmatched. As DNA, the CDR3 is TGTGCCATCAGTGACCCGGTAGCTGCGGGGGTAACCTACAATGAGCAGTTCTTC. This encodes CAISDPVAAGVTYNEQFF.

J is TRBJ2-4 and V is TRBV29-1; D possibly corresponds to TRBD2 (5 bases). This CDR3 has 15 amino acids. In germline, CDR1 is SQVTM, CDR2 ANQGSEA. Trimming pared 3 bases from V and 3 bases from J, leaving 15 bases between. CDR3 protein: CSVETPRVGKNIQYF. CDR3 sequence (DNA): TGCAGCGTTGAGACGCCGCGGGTAGGCAAAAACATTCAGTACTTC.

The V call is TRBV4-3, the J call TRBJ2-7; D is possibly TRBD2 (6 bases). In germline, CDR1 is LGHNA, CDR2 YSLEER. The CDR3 extends over 16 amino acids. V was cut by 1 base and J by 7 bases, with 20 bases left in between. The CDR3 here is CASSQGIPAGGREQYF. DNA of the CDR3: TGCGCCAGCAGCCAAGGGATCCCCGCCGGGGGAAGGGAGCAGTACTTC.

The genes are TRBV6-5 and TRBJ2-7; 11 nucleotides align to TRBD1. Losses at the gene ends were 6 bases for V and 4 bases for J; bases not matched to a gene: 5. This CDR3 contains 14 residues. Germline V lookup: CDR1 MNHEY, CDR2 SVGAGI. The CDR3 DNA sequence: TGTGCCAGCAGCCGGGACAGGGGGAGGTACGAGCAGTACTTC. Protein: CASSRDRGRYEQYF.

This clone was counted only a few times. This sequence joins TRBV28 and TRBJ2-7; the match to TRBD1 covers 8 bases. The CDR3 is made up of 15 amino acids. Per germline, CDR1 MDHEN and CDR2 SYDVKM. Germline trimming cut 3 bases from V and 6 bases from J; bases unmatched to any gene: 10. CDR3 bases: TGTGCCAGCAGTTTTGAAGGACAGGGTGAGTTCGAGCAGTACTTC. It is translated as CASSFEGQGEFEQYF.